These 15 T cell receptor beta chains share one sample of origin, sequenced in a study of response to subunit inactivated influenza vaccine. TCRdb re-analysed the RT-PCR reads in MiXCR, keeping a single row per CDR3 protein. Among some 640,000 distinct CDR3 sequences listed, 11% to 15% were seen once. Source: PBMCs from blood, taken 14 to 15 days before vaccination. These receptors came from a man aged 50-60 years who received an inactivated influenza vaccine.

The V gene is TRBV5-1, the J gene TRBJ2-5, with a tentative D call TRBD1 (5 bases). CDR1 is SGHRS, CDR2 YFSETQ, per germline. The CDR3 contains 13 residues. V lost 5 bases and J 2 bases, leaving 10 bases between the germline ends. The CDR3 nucleotides are TGCGCCAGCAGGACAGAACCTCAAGAGACCCAGTACTTC. This gives the protein CASRTEPQETQYF.

Turning to this clonotype: It is likely a read error, because the conserved phenylalanine at the end of the CDR3 is missing. The gene calls are TRBV10-3 and TRBJ2-3; 9 bases agree with TRBD2. V gave up 3 bases and J gave up 4 bases; unmatched junction bases: 8. This CDR3 contains 16 residues. Germline V CDR1 and CDR2: ENHRY, SYGVKD. Here the CDR3 reads CAISERRGGSSDTQYL. The CDR3 region has the DNA TGTGCCATCAGTGAACGGCGGGGGGGAAGTTCAGATACGCAGTATCTT.

This clonotype was observed a handful of times. This rearrangement joins TRBV7-9 to TRBJ2-7; 9 bases map to TRBD1. The V segment lost 4 bases and the J segment 6 bases; nucleotides outside the gene matches: 13. This CDR3 has 16 amino acids. From germline, CDR1 is SEHNR and CDR2 FQNEAQ (reference sequence). The CDR3 reads CASSSGQGLGPTEQYF. DNA for the CDR3: TGTGCCAGCAGCTCGGGACAGGGATTGGGGCCTACCGAGCAGTACTTC.

In this sample, this clonotype turned up a few times. The chain employs TRBV28 and TRBJ1-2, with D possibly TRBD1 on 5 matching bases. Between the trimmed V and J ends, which lost 4 bases and 8 bases, there was a span of 20 bases. There are 15 residues in the CDR3. Germline V gene data show CDR1 as MDHEN and CDR2 as SYDVKM. The CDR3 sequence: CASSSHVRGRGGYTF. CDR3 bases: TGTGCCAGCAGTTCCCACGTACGGGGTAGGGGCGGCTACACCTTC.

V is TRBV7-9 and J is TRBJ2-3; D possibly corresponds to TRBD2 (6 bases). The CDR3 length is 15 residues. Germline CDR1 is SEHNR and CDR2 is FQNEAQ (reference sequence). Trimming stripped 5 bases from V and 2 bases from J, with 14 bases between. The DNA of the CDR3 is TGTGCCAGCAGCCAGGAGGAGGGTAACACAGATACGCAGTATTTT. Its translation: CASSQEEGNTDTQYF.

V usage is TRBV7-9 and J usage is TRBJ1-1, with 9 nucleotides matching TRBD1. This CDR3 is built from 16 residues. Looked up from germline, CDR1 is SEHNR and CDR2 is FQNEAQ (reference sequence). V lost 5 bases and J lost 3; bases outside the gene matches: 10. The CDR3 nucleotides are TGTGCCAGCAGCGGTCCCGGGACAGGGAAGTACACTGAAGCTTTCTTT. Amino acids: CASSGPGTGKYTEAFF.

In its sample, this clonotype was seen a few times. This chain uses TRBV13 with TRBJ1-4, with D hard to call. There are 14 residues in the CDR3. The germline V gene has CDR1 PRHDT and CDR2 FYEKMQ (reference sequence). The V gene lost 3 bases and the J gene lost 11 bases, with 16 bases spanning the gap. CDR3 in DNA: TGTGCCAGCAGCTTCGCGGGTCGCACGAGGAAACTGTTTTTT. It translates to CASSFAGRTRKLFF.

The chain uses TRBV6-2 or TRBV6-3 and TRBJ2-7, with TRBD1 matching over 10 bases. Germline assignment: CDR1 MNHEY and CDR2 SVGEGT. V was clipped by 6 bases and J by 6 bases; unmatched bases: 8. This CDR3 region has 14 residues. CDR3 sequence: CASSRGQGEGEQYF. CDR3 in DNA: TGTGCCAGCAGCCGAGGACAGGGGGAAGGCGAGCAGTACTTC.

This clonotype was seen a few times. The gene calls are TRBV29-1 and TRBJ2-5; tentatively, D is TRBD1 (5 bases). Germline CDR1 is SQVTM and CDR2 is ANQGSEA. V was trimmed by 2 bases and J by 5 bases, leaving 9 bases between them. This CDR3 has 12 residues. The CDR3 loop is CSVEQGPETQYF. The DNA of the CDR3 is TGCAGCGTTGAACAGGGTCCGGAGACCCAGTACTTC.

This clonotype has more than one count but fewer than ten. The V gene is TRBV27, the J gene TRBJ2-5; perhaps TRBD1 as D (5 bases). The CDR3 contains 16 residues. The V end was cut by 2 bases, the J end by 1 base, with 14 bases between. Germline lookup yields CDR1 MNHEY and CDR2 SMNVEV (reference sequence). CDR3 sequence reads: CASSLKRWGGQETQYF. CDR3 nucleotide sequence: TGTGCCAGCAGTTTAAAGAGGTGGGGCGGCCAAGAGACCCAGTACTTC.

V gene TRBV11-2 combines with J gene TRBJ2-2; possibly TRBD1 or TRBD2 for D (5 bases each). Germline V CDR1 and CDR2: SGHAT, FQNNGV. The CDR3 is 16 residues long. V lost 2 bases to trimming and J lost 4 bases, with 14 bases between them. This CDR3 is CASSLFPGTSTGELFF. The CDR3 DNA reads TGTGCCAGCAGCTTATTTCCGGGGACCTCCACCGGGGAGCTGTTTTTT. Combining the CDR3 with reference TRBV11-2 and TRBJ2-2 gives the whole variable domain EAGVAQSPRYKIIEKRQSVAFWCNPISGHATLYWYQQILGQGPKLLIQFQNNGVVDDSQLPKDRFSAERLKGVDSTLKIQPAKLEDSAVYLCASSLFPGTSTGELFFGEGSRLTVL.

This clonotype appeared a few times. The rearrangement joins TRBV20-1 to TRBJ2-1, with TRBD2 matching 12 bases. This CDR3 spans 15 amino acids. Germline-derived CDR1 and CDR2 are DFQATT and SNEGSKA (reference sequence). The V and J ends lost 2 bases and 9 bases, in that order; junction bases with no gene match: 8. The chain's CDR3 is CSARLAGGPLSEQFF. The CDR3 region has the DNA TGCAGTGCTAGACTAGCGGGGGGGCCTCTGAGTGAGCAGTTCTTC.

The chain is built from TRBV13 and TRBJ2-5; D is possibly TRBD1 (6 bases). The ends were cut back, 2 bases at V and 5 bases at J, with 9 bases in the middle. The germline gives CDR1 PRHDT, CDR2 FYEKMQ (reference sequence). The CDR3 is made up of 13 amino acids. The CDR3 here is CASSLTGWETQYF. The CDR3 nucleotides are TGTGCCAGCAGCTTAACAGGGTGGGAGACCCAGTACTTC.

This clonotype was observed many times. The chain links TRBV5-1 to TRBJ2-7, with D possibly TRBD1 on 5 matching bases. Germline CDR1 SGHRS, CDR2 YFSETQ. V was cut by 4 bases and J by 0 bases, with 11 bases left in between. The CDR3 spans 14 residues. The CDR3 nucleotides are TGCGCCAGCAGCCCACAGACAGTCTCCTACGAGCAGTACTTC. It is translated as CASSPQTVSYEQYF.

This clonotype came up a few times. The V call is TRBV12-3 or TRBV12-4, the J call TRBJ2-5; D might be TRBD2 (6 bases). With 10 bases removed from V and 4 bases from J, the gap between germline ends came to 16 bases. CDR3 length equals 13 residues. DNA for the CDR3: TGTGCCATCGGGAGTGGGAAAAGAGAGACCCAGTACTTC. Its translation: CAIGSGKRETQYF.